The 10 T cell receptor beta chains presented below share a single source sample, sequenced in a study of CD8 T cells in ankylosing spondylitis. Each CDR3 protein gets one entry after TCRdb re-called the 5' RACE reads with MiXCR. Among 27,000 or so distinct CDR3 sequences, roughly 7.3% were seen once, and the ten largest hold approximately 29%. The specimen was blood. These TCRs come from a male donor with ankylosing spondylitis or in good health (not recorded which).

This clonotype has a handful of counts. This sequence joins TRBV29-1 and TRBJ2-5; 7 bases are shared with TRBD1. V trimming: 6 bases; J trimming: 5 bases; junction bases outside the gene matches: 9. The CDR3 consists of 13 residues. The V gene's germline CDR1 is SQVTM and CDR2 ANQGSEA. The CDR3 nucleotides are TGCAGCGTGCAGACAGGGTCTAGCGAGACCCAGTACTTC. Translating it yields CSVQTGSSETQYF.

The chain links TRBV12-3 or TRBV12-4 to TRBJ1-3; D remains ambiguous. The V and J ends lost 5 bases and 0 bases respectively, with 8 bases between them. The CDR3 extends over 14 amino acids. The CDR3 coding sequence is TGTGCCAGCAGTGAACTAAGCTCTGGAAACACCATATATTTT. This sequence encodes CASSELSSGNTIYF.

This chain links TRBV11-2 with TRBJ2-1, with D perhaps TRBD2 (6 bases). V lost 5 bases and J 7 bases, leaving 9 bases between the germline ends. Germline lookup yields CDR1 SGHAT and CDR2 FQNNGV. The CDR3 is 12 residues long. The CDR3, as DNA: TGTGCCAGCAGCCGGGGAGGTAATGAGCAGTTCTTC. It yields the protein CASSRGGNEQFF.

The chain employs TRBV3-1 and TRBJ2-2; D is perhaps TRBD2 (6 bases). The V and J ends lost 5 bases and 1 base respectively, with 11 bases between them. The germline V gene has CDR1 LGHDT and CDR2 YNNKEL (reference sequence). The CDR3 totals 15 residues. The CDR3 bases are TGTGCCAGCAGCTGGGGACTGGGGAACACCGGGGAGCTGTTTTTT. It yields the protein CASSWGLGNTGELFF.

This clonotype was observed at least ten times. The chain is built from TRBV5-5 and TRBJ2-1; TRBD2 agrees at 9 bases. CDR3 length: 15 residues. Germline loops: CDR1 SGHKS, CDR2 YYEKEE (reference sequence). V gave up 0 bases and J gave up 6 bases; unmatched junction bases: 4. The CDR3 coding sequence is TGTGCCAGCAGCTTGGTCGAGCGGGAGGCCAATGAGCAGTTCTTC. This encodes CASSLVEREANEQFF.

The chain joins TRBV20-1 to TRBJ2-7; no definite D call. V lost 1 base, J lost 3 bases, and 13 bases lay in between. Germline loops: CDR1 DFQATT, CDR2 SNEGSKA (reference sequence). CDR3 length equals 14 residues. CDR3 in DNA: TGCAGTGCTAGAGTAGACTCAGTGGTCTACGAGCAGTACTTC. It is translated as CSARVDSVVYEQYF.

This clonotype was recorded at least ten times. V gene TRBV5-1 combines with J gene TRBJ2-5; D tentatively fits TRBD1 or TRBD2 (5 bases each). The CDR3 runs to 13 residues. The V gene's germline CDR1 is SGHRS and CDR2 YFSETQ. The V gene lost 2 bases and the J gene lost 1 base, with 6 bases spanning the gap. CDR3 in amino acids: CASSFGGQETQYF. The CDR3 DNA reads TGCGCCAGCAGCTTTGGGGGCCAAGAGACCCAGTACTTC.

The DNA of the CDR3 is TGTGCCAGTAGTATACTAGCGGGATACAATGAGCAGTTCTTC. Its protein is CASSILAGYNEQFF. V is TRBV19 and J is TRBJ2-1; 9 bases are shared with TRBD2. The trim removed 2 bases at V and 4 bases at J, leaving 0 bases unmatched. Germline assignment: CDR1 LNHDA and CDR2 SQIVND (reference sequence). The CDR3 has 14 residues.

The rearrangement joins TRBV7-2 to TRBJ1-2; TRBD1 agrees at 8 bases. Germline V gives CDR1 SGHTA, CDR2 FQGNSA. V was clipped by 4 bases and J by 4 bases; unmatched bases: 5. This CDR3 spans 14 amino acids. CDR3 region: CASSSRDRFYGYTF. The DNA for the CDR3 is TGTGCCAGCAGCTCCCGGGACAGGTTCTATGGCTACACCTTC.

This clonotype was counted only a few times. The V call is TRBV5-1, the J call TRBJ2-4; D uncertain. The CDR3 spans 15 residues. Trimming removed 0 bases from V and 0 bases from J, with 7 bases in between. CDR1 is SGHRS and CDR2 is YFSETQ in the germline V gene. The DNA for the CDR3 is TGCGCCAGCAGCTTGGCCTTTGGAGCCAAAAACATTCAGTACTTC. Translation gives CASSLAFGAKNIQYF.